The 23 T cell receptor beta chains below all came from one sample that was sequenced in a study of T cell repertoires in cytomegalovirus infection. Using its own MiXCR run on the reads, TCRdb lists one record per CDR3 protein. The sample shows about 570,000 distinct CDR3 sequences, under 45% of them seen only once. What these receptors recognize is not known. This specimen was cultured PBMCs, taken from culture after CMV antigen stimulation. Source of these receptors: a human donor in good health (CMV status not recorded). Some clones in this sample may be carry-over from other donors' samples.

The rearrangement joins TRBV20-1 to TRBJ1-2; the D gene is possibly TRBD1 (5 bases). The germline gives CDR1 DFQATT, CDR2 SNEGSKA (reference sequence). The V gene lost 1 base and the J gene lost 5 bases, with 11 bases spanning the gap. CDR3 length: 13 residues. The CDR3 DNA reads TGCAGTGCTAGAGCCCACGGGACTTATGGCTACACCTTC. It translates to CSARAHGTYGYTF.

Only a few counts were recorded for this clonotype. This chain joins TRBV12-3 or TRBV12-4 and TRBJ2-1; TRBD2 aligns across 7 bases. The CDR3 is made up of 16 amino acids. V was pared by 2 bases and J by 2 bases, with 6 bases of the junction left unmatched. This CDR3 reads CASSLPGRGAYNEQFF. CDR3 coding DNA: TGTGCCAGCAGTTTACCTGGGAGGGGCGCCTACAATGAGCAGTTCTTC.

Many counts were recorded for this clonotype. The chain combines TRBV7-2 with TRBJ2-2; D is uncertain. This CDR3 is built from 16 residues. Deletions cut 2 bases from V and 0 bases from J, with 10 bases between. The germline gives CDR1 SGHTA, CDR2 FQGNSA. CDR3 in amino acids: CASSLQGPANTGELFF. In nucleotides, the CDR3 is TGTGCCAGCAGCTTACAAGGGCCAGCGAACACCGGGGAGCTGTTTTTT.

The V gene is TRBV6-5, the J gene TRBJ2-3, with a tentative D call TRBD2 (6 bases). The CDR3 loop spans 16 amino acids. Germline V gene lookup returns CDR1 MNHEY and CDR2 SVGAGI. Trimming took 2 bases from V and 5 from J, leaving 17 bases between them. DNA for the CDR3: TGTGCCAGCAGTTACCGCCGGGACTCCCTCGGAGATACGCAGTATTTT. Translation gives CASSYRRDSLGDTQYF.

This clonotype was recorded a few times. V gene TRBV6-1 combines with J gene TRBJ1-2, with D perhaps TRBD1 (6 bases). This CDR3 spans 11 amino acids. Germline CDR1 is MNHNS and CDR2 is SASEGT. Trimming shortened V by 8 bases and J by 9 bases, and 13 bases separated the two germline ends. CDR3 loop: CASYNTGSYTF. For the CDR3, the DNA is TGTGCCAGCTACAATACAGGGAGCTACACCTTC.

The V and J genes are TRBV20-1 and TRBJ1-2; the D gene is possibly TRBD1 (6 bases). Trimming removed 6 bases at V and 9 bases at J, with 17 bases between. Germline V gene lookup returns CDR1 DFQATT and CDR2 SNEGSKA (reference sequence). The CDR3 is 12 residues long. CDR3 sequence: CSAGTFGYRYTF. In DNA, the CDR3 is TGCAGTGCCGGGACATTCGGGTATCGCTACACCTTC.

The V gene is TRBV6-1, the J gene TRBJ2-7, with D tentatively TRBD2 (5 bases). CDR3 length: 14 amino acids. Germline loops: CDR1 MNHNS, CDR2 SASEGT. V was shortened by 5 bases and J by 4 bases, with 15 bases between the two germline ends. The CDR3, as DNA: TGTGCCAGCAGTCACCCCACCCAGCGGTACGAGCAGTACTTC. It is translated as CASSHPTQRYEQYF.

This clonotype has a handful of counts. This chain links TRBV7-2 with TRBJ1-4; weak D call: TRBD1 (6 bases). CDR3 length: 15 residues. The ends were cut back, 5 bases at V and 8 bases at J, with 18 bases in the middle. The germline V gene encodes CDR1 SGHTA and CDR2 FQGNSA. CDR3 protein: CASSQETGSGEKLFF. Here the CDR3 DNA reads TGTGCCAGCAGCCAAGAAACAGGGTCGGGGGAAAAACTGTTTTTT.

J is TRBJ2-6 and V is TRBV12-3 or TRBV12-4; 12 bases agree with TRBD1. Losses at the gene ends were 6 bases for V and 0 bases for J; bases not matched to a gene: 0. The CDR3 is 16 residues long. The CDR3 DNA reads as TGTGCCAGCAGGGGACAGGGGGCCTCTGGGGCCAACGTCCTGACTTTC. Translating gives CASRGQGASGANVLTF.

The rearrangement uses TRBV4-1 and TRBJ1-5, with D possibly matching TRBD1 (5 bases). This CDR3 is built from 15 residues. Germline CDR1 MGHRA, CDR2 YSYEKL. V was shortened by 3 bases and J by 3 bases, with 12 bases between the two germline ends. CDR3 nucleotide sequence: TGCGCCAGCAGCCAGGTGTCAGGGTTCAATCAGCCCCAGCATTTT. This codes for CASSQVSGFNQPQHF.

The chain recombines TRBV27 with TRBJ1-2; D is possibly TRBD1 (5 bases). Germline V CDR1 and CDR2: MNHEY, SMNVEV (reference sequence). V was trimmed by 4 bases and J by 8 bases, leaving 14 bases between them. This CDR3 is built from 13 residues. CDR3 region: CASSSEAGWGYTF. In nucleotides, the CDR3 is TGTGCCAGCAGTTCCGAGGCAGGGTGGGGCTACACCTTC.

This sequence joins TRBV12-3 or TRBV12-4 and TRBJ2-7, with 7 bases fitting TRBD1. The CDR3 contains 13 residues. J was trimmed by 5 bases and V by 6 bases; bases with no gene match: 7. As DNA, the CDR3 is TGTGCCAGCAGGTCACAGGGGCCCCACGAGCAGTACTTC. Translation: CASRSQGPHEQYF.

The chain recombines TRBV7-9 with TRBJ1-1, with D unclear. The CDR3 has 15 residues. Per germline, CDR1 SEHNR and CDR2 FQNEAQ (reference sequence). Trimming pared 2 bases from V and 1 base from J, leaving 11 bases between. This CDR3 is CASSLSGRKNTEAFF. Written as DNA, the CDR3 is TGTGCCAGCAGCTTAAGTGGACGGAAGAACACTGAAGCTTTCTTT.

This clonotype showed up just a few times. The gene calls are TRBV7-8 and TRBJ2-3; the D gene could be TRBD1 or TRBD2 (6 bases each). The germline V gene has CDR1 SGHVS and CDR2 FQNEAQ. Trimming shortened V by 1 base and J by 2 bases, and 13 bases separated the two germline ends. The CDR3 spans 16 residues. The CDR3 protein is CASSLVGGLHTDTQYF. CDR3 DNA: TGTGCCAGCAGCTTAGTAGGGGGACTTCACACAGATACGCAGTATTTT.

The chain combines TRBV4-1 with TRBJ2-7; D unresolved. CDR3 length equals 13 residues. Germline V gene sequence: CDR1 MGHRA, CDR2 YSYEKL. V dropped 0 bases and J dropped 4 bases, with 7 bases sitting between them. The DNA for the CDR3 is TGCGCCAGCAGCCAAGATGGGTCTTACGAGCAGTACTTC. Its translation is CASSQDGSYEQYF.

This clonotype was detected a few times. J is TRBJ1-4 and V is TRBV7-6, with TRBD1 identical over 8 bases. Germline-derived CDR1 and CDR2 are SGHVS and FNYEAQ. The CDR3 length is 17 residues. Losses at the gene ends were 1 base for V and 7 bases for J; bases not matched to a gene: 11. The CDR3 DNA reads TGTGCCAGCAGCTTAGGTGTCGGGGACAGGACTCCTGAAAAACTGTTTTTT. Its protein product is CASSLGVGDRTPEKLFF.

This clonotype was observed a handful of times. The gene calls are TRBV6-2 or TRBV6-3 and TRBJ1-1; a possible D gene is TRBD1 (5 bases). Germline CDR1 and CDR2: MNHEY and SVGEGT. V lost 2 bases, J lost 2 bases, and 15 bases lay in between. The CDR3 loop spans 16 amino acids. CDR3 loop: CASSYSFTGANTEAFF. In nucleotides, the CDR3 is TGTGCCAGCAGTTACAGTTTTACAGGCGCTAACACTGAAGCTTTCTTT.

This clonotype turned up a few times. CDR3 sequence reads: CASSWGQGAGTQYF. The CDR3 region has the DNA TGTGCCAGCAGTTGGGGGCAGGGGGCAGGTACGCAGTATTTT. This sequence joins TRBV27 and TRBJ2-3; 8 positions match TRBD1. The CDR3 is made up of 14 amino acids. Unmatched junction bases numbered 8, after V lost 4 bases and J lost 8 bases. The germline V gene has CDR1 MNHEY and CDR2 SMNVEV (reference sequence).

This clonotype was picked up one time. The genes are TRBV4-1 and TRBJ2-1; TRBD2 aligns across 8 bases. Germline assignment: CDR1 MGHRA and CDR2 YSYEKL. The CDR3 length is 17 residues. The trim removed 2 bases at V and 7 bases at J, leaving 13 bases unmatched. CDR3 bases: TGCGCCAGCAGCCAACTGCTAGCTCGGGGGGGGTGGAATGAGCAGTTCTTC. It translates to CASSQLLARGGWNEQFF.

This clonotype was picked up a small number of times. The chain employs TRBV6-1 and TRBJ2-7; TRBD1 matches 9 bases. The V gene end was trimmed by 8 bases and the J gene end by 2 bases; junction bases not matched to a gene: 7. The CDR3 is 14 residues long. Germline-derived CDR1 and CDR2 are MNHNS and SASEGT. The CDR3 sequence: CASGRDRATYEQYF. CDR3 nucleotide sequence: TGTGCCAGCGGCCGGGACAGGGCGACCTACGAGCAGTACTTC.

The rearrangement joins TRBV6-1 to TRBJ1-2; tentative D call: TRBD1 (6 bases). V was cut by 7 bases and J by 6 bases, with 9 bases left in between. Germline V gives CDR1 MNHNS, CDR2 SASEGT. The CDR3 length is 11 residues. CDR3 sequence: CASNHRDGYTF. CDR3 DNA: TGTGCCAGCAATCACAGGGATGGCTACACCTTC.

The sample holds a few counts of this clonotype. V gene TRBV7-9 combines with J gene TRBJ2-3, with D uncertain. The V and J ends lost 3 bases and 4 bases respectively, with 17 bases between them. Germline lookup yields CDR1 SEHNR and CDR2 FQNEAQ (reference sequence). The CDR3 is made up of 16 amino acids. The CDR3 coding sequence is TGTGCCAGCAGCTTGCGAAGGACGGGTAGGGCAGATACGCAGTATTTT. Encoded protein: CASSLRRTGRADTQYF.

V and J are TRBV2 and TRBJ2-7; 7 bases match TRBD2. J lost 2 bases, V lost 6 bases, and 7 bases had no gene match. Germline-derived CDR1 and CDR2 are SNHLY and FYNNEI. The CDR3 loop spans 14 amino acids. The CDR3, as DNA: TGTGCCAGCAGGAACGGACTAGTGGCCTACGAGCAGTACTTC. Translating gives CASRNGLVAYEQYF.